What follows are 12 T cell receptor beta chains derived from one specimen sequenced in a study of vaccination and CD4 T cells after COVID-19. Treatment: roughly 10-day PBMC culture with coronavirus spike peptide pools or control peptides (ViraFEST assay). With the Oncomine TCR Beta short-read assay, DNA from cultured CD4+ T cells was sequenced. Each CDR3 protein is one row after TCRdb ran MiXCR on the PCR reads. The sample holds approximately 20,000 distinct CDR3 sequences, around two thirds seen once. These receptors have no identified antigens. This sample comprised CD4+ T cells from blood, cultured in vitro, obtained before SARS-CoV-2 vaccination. The source is a human donor who received a COVID-19 vaccine.

This clonotype came up once. The V and J genes are TRBV5-4 and TRBJ2-2, with 7 positions matching TRBD1. This CDR3 has 14 amino acids. Germline lookup yields CDR1 SGHNT and CDR2 YYREEE (reference sequence). Trimming removed 5 bases from V and 7 bases from J; junction bases left unmatched: 8. Here the CDR3 reads CASRLDRESGELFF. DNA of the CDR3: TGTGCCAGCAGACTCGACAGGGAAAGCGGGGAGCTGTTTTTT. Full variable domain (remainder filled in from reference TRBV5-4 and TRBJ2-2): ETGVTQSPTHLIKTRGQQVTLRCSSQSGHNTVSWYQQALGQGPQFIFQYYREEENGRGNFPPRFSGLQFPNYSSELNVNALELDDSALYLCASRLDRESGELFFGEGSRLTVL.

The chain combines TRBV2 with TRBJ2-5; 8 nucleotides align to TRBD1. The CDR3 length is 14 residues. Trimming cost V 5 bases and J 5 bases; bases outside gene matches: 7. CDR1 and CDR2 (germline): SNHLY, FYNNEI. CDR3 loop: CASSRTGIFETQYF. The CDR3, as DNA: TGTGCCAGCAGTCGGACAGGGATTTTTGAGACCCAGTACTTC.

The chain combines TRBV6-5 with TRBJ2-3, with D possibly matching TRBD2 (6 bases). Trimming shortened V by 4 bases and J by 0 bases, and 11 bases separated the two germline ends. This CDR3 is built from 15 residues. Germline CDR1 MNHEY, CDR2 SVGAGI. The DNA of the CDR3 is TGTGCCAGCAGTTGGAGGGGTCTAAGCACAGATACGCAGTATTTT. It is translated as CASSWRGLSTDTQYF.

This chain uses TRBV11-3 with TRBJ2-2; possible D gene TRBD2, 6 bases. CDR3 size: 15 residues. Trimming removed 5 bases from V and 7 bases from J, with 17 bases in between. CDR1 and CDR2 from the germline V gene are SGHNT and YENEEA. In nucleotides, the CDR3 is TGTGCCAGCAGCCCTGGCGGGGTGCGGGGCGGGGAGCTGTTTTTT. This gives the protein CASSPGGVRGGELFF.

The chain carries TRBV28 and TRBJ1-2, with no clear D. Trimming pared 1 base from V and 4 bases from J, leaving 19 bases between. The CDR3 contains 17 residues. Looked up from germline, CDR1 is MDHEN and CDR2 is SYDVKM. In DNA, the CDR3 is TGTGCCAGCAGTTTATACGCCCTAGGAACAGCGAGCTATGGCTACACCTTC. Encoded protein: CASSLYALGTASYGYTF.

This rearrangement joins TRBV12-3 or TRBV12-4 to TRBJ1-6, with 9 nucleotides matching TRBD1. This CDR3 has 14 residues. The V and J ends lost 11 bases and 10 bases, in that order; junction bases with no gene match: 12. The CDR3 loop is CASDTGGQGSPLHF. The CDR3 DNA follows: TGTGCCTCCGATACAGGGGGCCAGGGATCACCCCTCCACTTT.

This clonotype is a singleton in its sample. The rearrangement joins TRBV10-3 to TRBJ1-6; TRBD1 agrees at 7 bases. This CDR3 comprises 15 residues. V lost 6 bases to trimming and J lost 7 bases; unmatched junction nucleotides: 9. Germline lookup yields CDR1 ENHRY and CDR2 SYGVKD. DNA for the CDR3: TGTGCCATCAGATCGGGGACAGCTCCAAATTCACCCCTCCACTTT. Translated: CAIRSGTAPNSPLHF.

The chain recombines TRBV6-5 with TRBJ2-7; 8 nucleotides align to TRBD1. The J segment lost 5 bases and the V segment lost 0 bases, leaving 6 bases of the junction unmatched. CDR1 and CDR2 from the germline V gene are MNHEY and SVGAGI. The CDR3 has 15 residues. The CDR3 DNA follows: TGTGCCAGCAGTTACTCGAGGGCAGGGGGCCACGAGCAGTACTTC. Amino acids: CASSYSRAGGHEQYF.

This clonotype has more than one count but fewer than ten. The chain recombines TRBV7-2 with TRBJ1-2, with no clear D. Germline CDR1 SGHTA, CDR2 FQGNSA. V lost 5 bases and J lost 1, with 11 bases in between. CDR3 size: 14 residues. CDR3 residues: CASSPGVDNYGYTF. CDR3 coding DNA: TGTGCCAGCAGCCCCGGGGTAGATAACTATGGCTACACCTTC. The full variable domain, rest sourced from reference TRBV7-2 and TRBJ1-2, is GAGVSQSPSNKVTEKGKDVELRCDPISGHTALYWYRQSLGQGLEFLIYFQGNSAPDKSGLPSDRFSAERTGGSVSTLTIQRTQQEDSAVYLCASSPGVDNYGYTFGSGTRLTVV.

This clonotype is deemed medium-sized. The rearrangement uses TRBV6-5 and TRBJ1-6; D is uncertain. The CDR3 covers 15 residues. Trimming shortened V by 3 bases and J by 5 bases, and 11 bases separated the two germline ends. Per germline, CDR1 MNHEY and CDR2 SVGAGI. The CDR3, as DNA: TGTGCCAGCAGTTATCGGACGGCTGATAATTCACCCCTCCACTTT. Protein: CASSYRTADNSPLHF.

V gene TRBV19 combines with J gene TRBJ2-4; D possibly corresponds to TRBD2 (6 bases). Trimming took 4 bases from V and 0 from J, leaving 16 bases between them. The germline gives CDR1 LNHDA, CDR2 SQIVND (reference sequence). This CDR3 is 17 amino acids long. CDR3 bases: TGTGCCAGTAGTACAAGGGGACTCAACTCAGCCAAAAACATTCAGTACTTC. Amino acid sequence: CASSTRGLNSAKNIQYF.

V gene TRBV5-1 combines with J gene TRBJ1-4; TRBD1 aligns across 7 bases. CDR1 and CDR2 (germline): SGHRS, YFSETQ. The CDR3 is 14 residues long. The trim removed 4 bases at V and 8 bases at J, leaving 8 bases unmatched. The DNA of the CDR3 is TGCGCCAGCAGCCGACAGGGTGTCGGGGAAAAACTGTTTTTT. It codes for CASSRQGVGEKLFF.